These T cell receptor beta chains were read from a single sample in a study of blood T cells in healthy people across ages. TCRdb reanalysed the 5' RACE reads using MiXCR and keeps one entry per CDR3 protein. Of about 1,400,000 distinct CDR3 sequences listed, 42% are singletons. Material: blood. Receptors originate from a woman younger than 30 in good health. Both conserved end residues are part of each CDR3. D genes are given only for firm matches. Size tells how often a clone was seen (once, few, many) or the class of an expanded clone, and some rows leave it out.

j_gene,abundance,d_gene,v_gene,CDR3nt,CDR3aa
TRBJ2-5,.,TRBD2,TRBV7-2,TGTGCCAGCAGCGGGGGACTAGCGGATAAAGAGACCCAGTACTTC,CASSGGLADKETQYF
TRBJ2-1,.,.,TRBV28,TGTGCCAGCAGACAGCAACTTTTACCGTCCTACAATGAGCAGTTCTTC,CASRQQLLPSYNEQFF
TRBJ2-3,.,TRBD2,TRBV7-6,TGTGCCAGCAGCTTAGAAGTCGGAGGGGGGACTAGCGGTTCGGGAGATACGCAGTATTTT,CASSLEVGGGTSGSGDTQYF
TRBJ2-1,.,TRBD1,TRBV18,TGTGCCAGCTCACCACCGTCGGGGACAGGGATCGAGTCGGGGCAGTTCTTC,CASSPPSGTGIESGQFF
TRBJ2-1,many,.,TRBV27,TGCGCCAGCAGCTCGGCTGGCTCCTACAATGAGCAGTTCTTC,CASSSAGSYNEQFF
TRBJ1-5,many,TRBD1,TRBV29-1,TGCAGCGTTGCCGGGACAGGGCGTAATCAGCCCCAGCATTTT,CSVAGTGRNQPQHF
TRBJ1-4,.,.,TRBV4-1,TGCGCCAGCAGCCCATACGGGACGGAAAATGAAAAACTGTTTTTT,CASSPYGTENEKLFF
TRBJ2-3,.,TRBD2,TRBV4-1,TGCGCCAGCAGCCGAACTAGCGGGGGGGACACTAGCACAGATACGCAGTATTTT,CASSRTSGGDTSTDTQYF
TRBJ2-7,.,.,TRBV27,TGTGCCAGCAGTCAAGGGCCTTACTACGAGCAGTACTTC,CASSQGPYYEQYF
TRBJ2-5,few,.,TRBV6-1,TGTGCCAGCACCGGCCGAGGTCTCCAAGAGACCCAGTACTTC,CASTGRGLQETQYF
TRBJ2-1,.,.,TRBV6-5,TGTGCCAGCAGTTACGGGGGCGACAATGAGCAGTTCTTC,CASSYGGDNEQFF
TRBJ1-5,few,.,TRBV25-1,TGTGCCAGCAGTTGGGCAGGCTATAATCAGCCCCAGCATTTT,CASSWAGYNQPQHF
TRBJ2-3,.,.,TRBV4-3,TGCGCCAGCAGCTCTCAACGGGGCGGGGGCCCAGATACGAAGTATTTT,CASSSQRGGGPDTKYF
TRBJ2-1,.,TRBD2,TRBV29-1,TGCAGCGTCGGGACCGGACTAGCGGGCGCCTACGAGCAGTTCTTC,CSVGTGLAGAYEQFF
TRBJ2-1,.,.,TRBV20-1,TGCAGTGCTAACCGGGACTTCGAGAATGAGCAGTTCTTC,CSANRDFENEQFF
TRBJ1-2,few,TRBD1,TRBV2,TGTGCCAGCAGTGATGACAGGGCCTCCTATGGCTACACCTTC,CASSDDRASYGYTF
TRBJ2-2,.,.,TRBV6-2/TRBV6-3,TGTGCCAGCAGTTACTCGAGGAAAAACACCGGGGAGCTGTTTTTT,CASSYSRKNTGELFF